These 17 T cell receptor beta chains were sequenced from one sample in a study of metastatic and nonmetastatic thyroid tumors. TCRdb re-analyzed the PCR reads through MiXCR. Among around 59,000 clones, around 16% were seen once, and the ten largest hold about 8.4%. Each patient came to thyroid surgery without any prior treatment (of any kind). The source material was blood. The receptor set was obtained from a male donor with papillary thyroid cancer or a benign thyroid nodule (not recorded which). Some clones in this sample may be carry-over from other donors' samples.

The chain combines TRBV12-3 or TRBV12-4 with TRBJ1-1, with no clear D. This CDR3 is built from 13 residues. V lost 3 bases and J lost 1, with 6 bases in between. In nucleotides, the CDR3 is TGTGCCAGCAGTTTTTCCCCGAACACTGAAGCTTTCTTT. As protein: CASSFSPNTEAFF.

This clone was counted at least ten times. This chain connects TRBV5-6 to TRBJ1-2, with a tentative D call TRBD1 (5 bases). Trimming took 2 bases from V and 4 from J, leaving 12 bases between them. Germline CDR1 SGHDT, CDR2 YYEEEE. CDR3 length: 14 residues. The DNA for the CDR3 is TGTGCCAGCAGCTTTGAGCAGGGCGGCTATGGCTACACCTTC. Encoded protein: CASSFEQGGYGYTF.

This clone was counted ten times or more. V and J are TRBV19 and TRBJ2-6; 11 nucleotides agree with TRBD1. The J segment lost 0 bases and the V segment lost 2 bases, leaving 3 bases of the junction unmatched. CDR3 length: 18 amino acids. Germline loops: CDR1 LNHDA, CDR2 SQIVND (reference sequence). CDR3 residues: CASSITGTGGSGANVLTF. CDR3 coding DNA: TGTGCCAGTAGTATAACTGGGACAGGGGGCTCTGGGGCCAACGTCCTGACTTTC.

The sample holds one count of this clone. With a much larger clone just one base away, this may be a read error. Different DNA sequences within this sample yield the same CDR3. The chain links TRBV5-5 to TRBJ1-5; D not resolved. Trimming pared 5 bases from V and 0 bases from J, leaving 6 bases between. CDR1 and CDR2 from the germline V gene are SGHKS and YYEKEE (reference sequence). CDR3 size: 13 residues. CDR3 sequence reads: CASREGSNQPQHF. The DNA of the CDR3 is TGTGCCAGCAGGGAAGGTAGCAATCAGCCCCAGCATTTT.

In this sample, this clone turned up many times. The chain is built from TRBV20-1 and TRBJ2-7; TRBD1 matches 7 bases. Germline-derived CDR1 and CDR2 are DFQATT and SNEGSKA (reference sequence). The trim removed 5 bases at V and 4 bases at J, leaving 14 bases unmatched. The CDR3 covers 15 residues. The CDR3 region has the DNA TGCAGTGCTCCCGAACCGGTAGGGGGCATTTACGAGCAGTACTTC. Amino acid sequence: CSAPEPVGGIYEQYF.

This clone was detected many times. The chain recombines TRBV11-2 with TRBJ2-7; TRBD1 matches 8 bases. V gave up 1 base and J gave up 5 bases; unmatched junction bases: 7. The CDR3 is 15 residues long. Germline V gene data show CDR1 as SGHAT and CDR2 as FQNNGV. The CDR3 protein is CASSLVRTGMNEQYF. The CDR3 nucleotides are TGTGCCAGCAGCTTAGTCAGGACAGGGATGAACGAGCAGTACTTC.

This clone was recorded many times. The genes are TRBV6-6 and TRBJ2-6; TRBD2 agrees at 9 bases. This CDR3 has 19 amino acids. CDR1 and CDR2 (germline): MNHNY, SVGAGI (reference sequence). The trim removed 6 bases at V and 0 bases at J, leaving 12 bases unmatched. The CDR3 DNA is TGTGCCAGCAGGCTCAGGGACCTAGCGGGGCTCTCTGGGGCCAACGTCCTGACTTTC. It yields the protein CASRLRDLAGLSGANVLTF.

This clone showed up many times. J is TRBJ2-3 and V is TRBV28; TRBD2 aligns across 7 bases. This CDR3 is 12 amino acids long. Germline CDR1 is MDHEN and CDR2 is SYDVKM. V dropped 6 bases and J dropped 8; count of bases not matched to a gene: 5. CDR3 bases: TGTGCCAGCAGGTGGGGGGGGAGTACGCAGTATTTT. Protein sequence: CASRWGGSTQYF.

The sample holds a few counts of this clone. V is TRBV2 and J is TRBJ2-2, with D possibly matching TRBD2 (6 bases). CDR1 and CDR2 (germline): SNHLY, FYNNEI. Trimming left V 6 bases short and J 7 bases short, with 18 bases between. The CDR3 is 15 amino acids. In nucleotides, the CDR3 is TGTGCCAGCAGCGCCGGGAGCCCGAGGGTCGGGGAGCTGTTTTTT. This sequence encodes CASSAGSPRVGELFF.

This clone came up many times. The chain is built from TRBV5-1 and TRBJ2-5, with 12 bases matching TRBD2. The ends lost 3 bases at V and 5 bases at J; junction bases unmatched: 5. Germline lookup yields CDR1 SGHRS and CDR2 YFSETQ. The CDR3 spans 15 residues. The DNA of the CDR3 is TGCGCCAGCAGCTCCCCCGGGACTAGCGGGGAGACCCAGTACTTC. It specifies CASSSPGTSGETQYF.

This clone was detected many times. The V call is TRBV11-2, the J call TRBJ1-2; D not resolved. Trimming shortened V by 1 base and J by 4 bases, and 13 bases separated the two germline ends. Germline V lookup: CDR1 SGHAT, CDR2 FQNNGV. The CDR3 loop spans 15 amino acids. CDR3 sequence reads: CASSLGSTVFYGYTF. CDR3 coding DNA: TGTGCCAGCAGCTTAGGTTCCACAGTTTTCTATGGCTACACCTTC.

As regards this clone: Given a much more abundant clone one base away, this may be a read error. The chain carries TRBV20-1 and TRBJ2-3; perhaps TRBD1 as D (6 bases). With 5 bases removed from V and 2 bases from J, the gap between germline ends came to 20 bases. The CDR3 is 16 residues long. Germline V gene data show CDR1 as DFQATT and CDR2 as SNEGSKA (reference sequence). CDR3 residues: CSALAPQGRITDTQYF. CDR3 nucleotides: TGCAGTGCTCTAGCCCCTCAGGGGCGGATCACAGATACGCAGTATTTT.

This clone occurred many times. This chain joins TRBV7-2 and TRBJ2-1, with TRBD2 identical over 8 bases. V shed 5 bases and J 6 bases; nucleotides not matched to a gene: 6. This CDR3 spans 14 amino acids. Germline loops: CDR1 SGHTA, CDR2 FQGNSA. CDR3 nucleotides: TGTGCCAGCAGCCGGGGGGGGTCGTCCAATGAGCAGTTCTTC. It encodes CASSRGGSSNEQFF.

Many counts were recorded for this clone. Other DNA sequences in the same sample also yield this CDR3. V and J are TRBV7-3 and TRBJ2-2, with D perhaps TRBD1 or TRBD2 (5 bases each). The V end lost 5 bases, the J end lost 0 bases, and 19 bases lay between the germline ends. Germline V gene sequence: CDR1 SGHTA, CDR2 FQGTGA. This CDR3 contains 18 residues. The CDR3 DNA is TGTGCCAGCAGCCGGGGCCTGCCCGGGTTCGCGAACACCGGGGAGCTGTTTTTT. Amino acid sequence: CASSRGLPGFANTGELFF. The complete variable domain, with remaining parts taken from reference TRBV7-3 and TRBJ2-2, reads GAGVSQTPSNKVTEKGKYVELRCDPISGHTALYWYRQSLGQGPEFLIYFQGTGAADDSGLPNDRFFAVRPEGSVSTLKIQRTERGDSAVYLCASSRGLPGFANTGELFFGEGSRLTVL.

In its sample, this clone was seen many times. The gene calls are TRBV27 and TRBJ2-7; 9 nucleotides agree with TRBD1. There are 17 residues in the CDR3. After removal of 5 bases from V and 2 bases from J, the junction contained 13 bases not matched to a gene. CDR1 is MNHEY, CDR2 SMNVEV, per germline (reference sequence). This chain's CDR3 is CASSPSLTGGGTYEQYF. The CDR3 nucleotides are TGTGCCAGCAGTCCCTCCCTGACAGGGGGGGGTACCTACGAGCAGTACTTC.

For this clone: Just one base apart from a much larger clone, this may be a read error. This sequence joins TRBV4-2 and TRBJ1-3; D gene unclear. Per the germline V gene, CDR1 is LGHNA and CDR2 is YNFKEQ. Trimming took 1 base from V and 0 from J, leaving 13 bases between them. CDR3 length: 17 residues. Here the CDR3 reads CASSQVIVTTSGNTIYF. The CDR3 nucleotides are TGTGCCAGCAGCCAAGTAATCGTGACCACCTCTGGAAACACCATATATTTT.

This clone was observed at least ten times. The CDR3 DNA reads as TGTGCCAGCAGCTCGGACAGGGGGGAGACCCAGTACTTC. The encoded protein is CASSSDRGETQYF. V and J are TRBV7-3 and TRBJ2-5; TRBD1 agrees at 10 bases. Germline V CDR1 and CDR2: SGHTA, FQGTGA. Trimming at V came to 4 bases and at J to 5 bases, leaving 1 base not matched to a gene. CDR3 length: 13 amino acids.